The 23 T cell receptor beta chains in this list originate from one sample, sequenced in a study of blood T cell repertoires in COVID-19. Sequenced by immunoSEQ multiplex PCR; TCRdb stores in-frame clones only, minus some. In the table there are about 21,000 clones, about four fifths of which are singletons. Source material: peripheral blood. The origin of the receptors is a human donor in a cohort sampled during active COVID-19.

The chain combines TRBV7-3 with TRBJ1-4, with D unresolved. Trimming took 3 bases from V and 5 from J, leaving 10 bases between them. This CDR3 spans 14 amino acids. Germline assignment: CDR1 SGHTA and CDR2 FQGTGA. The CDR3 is CASSFSYRNEKLFF. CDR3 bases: TGTGCCAGCAGCTTTAGTTACAGAAATGAAAAACTGTTTTTT.

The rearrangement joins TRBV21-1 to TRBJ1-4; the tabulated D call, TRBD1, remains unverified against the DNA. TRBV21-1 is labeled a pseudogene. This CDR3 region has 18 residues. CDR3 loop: CASSKTQQGTCFREKLFF. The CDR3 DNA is TGTGCCAGCAGCAAAACTCAGCAGGGCACTTGCTTTCGTGAAAAACTGTTTTTT.

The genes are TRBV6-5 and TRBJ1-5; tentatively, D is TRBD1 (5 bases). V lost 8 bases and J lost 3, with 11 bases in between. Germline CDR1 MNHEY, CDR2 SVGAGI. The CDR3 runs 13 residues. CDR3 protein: CASRGGFNQPQHF. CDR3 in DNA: TGTGCCAGCCGGGGGGGGTTCAATCAGCCCCAGCATTTT.

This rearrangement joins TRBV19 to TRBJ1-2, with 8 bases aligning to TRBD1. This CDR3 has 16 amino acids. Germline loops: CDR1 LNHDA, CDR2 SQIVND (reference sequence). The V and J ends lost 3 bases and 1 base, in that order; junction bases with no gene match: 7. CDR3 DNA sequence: TGTGCCAGTAGTATCGCTGGACAGGGCCTTAACTATGGCTACACCTTC. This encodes CASSIAGQGLNYGYTF.

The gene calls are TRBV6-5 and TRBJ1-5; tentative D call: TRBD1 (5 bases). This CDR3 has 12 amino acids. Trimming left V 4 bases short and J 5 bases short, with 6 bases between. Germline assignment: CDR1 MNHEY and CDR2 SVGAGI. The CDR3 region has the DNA TGTGCCAGCAGTTTGACAGATCAGCCCCAGCATTTT. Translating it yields CASSLTDQPQHF.

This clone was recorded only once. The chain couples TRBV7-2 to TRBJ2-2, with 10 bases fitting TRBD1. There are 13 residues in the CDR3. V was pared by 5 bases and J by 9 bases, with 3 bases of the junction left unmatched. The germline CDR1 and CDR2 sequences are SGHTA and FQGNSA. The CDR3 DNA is TGTGCCAGCAGCGCGGACAGGGGGAGGGAGCTGTTTTTT. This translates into CASSADRGRELFF.

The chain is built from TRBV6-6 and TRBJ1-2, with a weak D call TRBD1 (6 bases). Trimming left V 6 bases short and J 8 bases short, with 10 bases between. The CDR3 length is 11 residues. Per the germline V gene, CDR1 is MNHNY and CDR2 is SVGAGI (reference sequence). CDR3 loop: CASRDSSGYTF. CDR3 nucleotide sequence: TGTGCCAGCAGGGACAGTAGCGGCTACACCTTC.

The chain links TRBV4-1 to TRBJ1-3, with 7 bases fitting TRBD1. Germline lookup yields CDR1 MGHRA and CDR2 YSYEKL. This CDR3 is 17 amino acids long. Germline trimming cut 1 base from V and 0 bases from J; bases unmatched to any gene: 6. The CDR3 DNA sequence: TGCGCCAGCAGCCAAGGGACAGGATATAGCTCTGGAAACACCATATATTTT. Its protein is CASSQGTGYSSGNTIYF.

The CDR3 region is CAFTGEKRYEQYF. The CDR3 coding sequence is TGTGCCTTTACGGGGGAAAAACGGTACGAGCAGTACTTC. This chain joins TRBV30 and TRBJ2-7; D may be TRBD2 (6 bases). CDR1 is GTSNPN, CDR2 SVGIG, per germline (reference sequence). This CDR3 region has 13 residues. Trimming shortened V by 7 bases and J by 4 bases, and 17 bases separated the two germline ends.

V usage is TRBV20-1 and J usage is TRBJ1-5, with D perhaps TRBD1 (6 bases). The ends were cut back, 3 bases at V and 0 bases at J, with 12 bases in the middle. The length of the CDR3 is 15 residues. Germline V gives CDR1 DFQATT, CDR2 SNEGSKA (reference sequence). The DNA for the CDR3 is TGCAGTGCTAGTACCGGGGACACTAGCAATCAGCCCCAGCATTTT. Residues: CSASTGDTSNQPQHF.

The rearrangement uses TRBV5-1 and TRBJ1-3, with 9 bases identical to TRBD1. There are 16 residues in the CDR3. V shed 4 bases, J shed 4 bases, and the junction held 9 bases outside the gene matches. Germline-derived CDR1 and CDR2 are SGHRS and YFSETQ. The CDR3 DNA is TGCGCCAGCAGCCGACACAGGGGGCTAGAAGGAAACACCATATATTTT. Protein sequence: CASSRHRGLEGNTIYF.

The CDR3 here is CASSLVVRFGGYEQYF. The CDR3 DNA follows: TGTGCCAGCAGCCTCGTGGTGAGGTTTGGAGGGTACGAGCAGTACTTC. The chain employs TRBV7-8 and TRBJ2-7, with D possibly being TRBD2 (6 bases). Germline values: CDR1 SGHVS, CDR2 FQNEAQ. The CDR3 covers 16 residues. Trimming took 5 bases from V and 4 from J, leaving 21 bases between them.

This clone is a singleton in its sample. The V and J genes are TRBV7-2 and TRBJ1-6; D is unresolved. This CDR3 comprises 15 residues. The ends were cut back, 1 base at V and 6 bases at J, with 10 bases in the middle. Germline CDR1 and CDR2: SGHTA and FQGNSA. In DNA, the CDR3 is TGTGCCAGCAGCTTAGTGGCGACACCTAATTCACCCCTCCACTTT. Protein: CASSLVATPNSPLHF.

CDR3 nucleotides: TGTGCCACCAGTGGGGACAGCCATCAGCCCCAGCATTTT. Amino acid sequence: CATSGDSHQPQHF. The gene calls are TRBV24-1 and TRBJ1-5, with 7 positions matching TRBD1. The CDR3 extends over 13 amino acids. Trimming took 5 bases from V and 5 from J; bases not matched to a gene: 2. The germline V gene has CDR1 KGHDR and CDR2 SFDVKD.

Written as DNA, the CDR3 is TGTGCCAGCAGGCCGGGGACAGGGAGTCCCACTGAAGCTTTCTTT. Encoded protein: CASRPGTGSPTEAFF. The V and J genes are TRBV6-5 and TRBJ1-1; 9 bases agree with TRBD1. Germline CDR1 is MNHEY and CDR2 is SVGAGI. Unmatched junction bases numbered 9, after V lost 6 bases and J lost 4 bases. CDR3 size: 15 residues.

The CDR3 loop is CASSSLAGGSYEQYF. The CDR3 coding sequence is TGTGCCAGCAGTTCCCTAGCGGGGGGATCCTACGAGCAGTACTTC. The V call is TRBV7-2, the J call TRBJ2-7, with TRBD2 identical over 11 bases. Trimming cost V 6 bases and J 1 base; bases outside gene matches: 5. The CDR3 runs 15 residues. Germline V gene sequence: CDR1 SGHTA, CDR2 FQGNSA.

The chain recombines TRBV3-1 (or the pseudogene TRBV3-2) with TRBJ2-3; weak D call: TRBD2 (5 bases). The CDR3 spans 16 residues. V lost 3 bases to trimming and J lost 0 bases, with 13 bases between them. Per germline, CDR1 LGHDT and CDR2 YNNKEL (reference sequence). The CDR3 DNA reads TGTGCCAGCAGCCAGGTAGCTAGCACAAGCACAGATACGCAGTATTTT. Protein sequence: CASSQVASTSTDTQYF.

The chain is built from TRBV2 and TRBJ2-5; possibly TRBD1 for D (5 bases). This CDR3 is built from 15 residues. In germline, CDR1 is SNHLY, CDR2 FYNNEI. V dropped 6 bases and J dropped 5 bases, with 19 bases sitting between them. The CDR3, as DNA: TGTGCCAGCAGCGCAGGGCGAGCACCAAGGGAGACCCAGTACTTC. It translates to CASSAGRAPRETQYF.

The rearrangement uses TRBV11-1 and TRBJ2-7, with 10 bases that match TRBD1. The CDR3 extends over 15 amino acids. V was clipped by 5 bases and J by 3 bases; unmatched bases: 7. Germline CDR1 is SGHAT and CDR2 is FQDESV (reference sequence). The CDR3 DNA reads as TGTGCCAGCAGCCCACCGGGACAGGGGTTCTACGAGCAGTACTTC. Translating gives CASSPPGQGFYEQYF. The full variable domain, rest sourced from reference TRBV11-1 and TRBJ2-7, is EAEVAQSPRYKITEKSQAVAFWCDPISGHATLYWYRQILGQGPELLVQFQDESVVDDSQLPKDRFSAERLKGVDSTLKIQPAELGDSAMYLCASSPPGQGFYEQYFGPGTRLTVT.

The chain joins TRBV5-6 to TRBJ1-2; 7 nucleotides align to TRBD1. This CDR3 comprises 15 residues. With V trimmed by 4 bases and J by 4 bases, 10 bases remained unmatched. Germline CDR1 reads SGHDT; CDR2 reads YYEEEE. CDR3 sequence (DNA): TGTGCCAGCAGCCTCGCAGGGCCAGGGGGCTATGGCTACACCTTC. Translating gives CASSLAGPGGYGYTF.

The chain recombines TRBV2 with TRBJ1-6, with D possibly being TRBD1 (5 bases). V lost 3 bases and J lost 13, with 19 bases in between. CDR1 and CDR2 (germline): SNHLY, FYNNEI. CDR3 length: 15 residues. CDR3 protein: CASSELENGASPLHF. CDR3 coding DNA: TGTGCCAGCAGTGAGTTGGAGAATGGGGCTTCCCCCCTCCACTTT.

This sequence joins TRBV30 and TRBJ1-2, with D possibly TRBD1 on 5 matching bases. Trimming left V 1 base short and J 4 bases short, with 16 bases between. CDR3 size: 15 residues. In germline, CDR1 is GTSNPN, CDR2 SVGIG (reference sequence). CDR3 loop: CAWSGRVGDTYGYTF. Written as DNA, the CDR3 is TGTGCCTGGAGTGGCCGGGTAGGGGATACCTATGGCTACACCTTC.

DNA for the CDR3: TGCGCCAGCAGCCAAGACAGGTCCAACACCGGGGAGCTGTTTTTT. This gives the protein CASSQDRSNTGELFF. V usage is TRBV4-1 and J usage is TRBJ2-2; D is unresolved. The V end lost 0 bases, the J end lost 2 bases, and 7 bases lay between the germline ends. The germline V gene has CDR1 MGHRA and CDR2 YSYEKL. The CDR3 runs 15 residues.